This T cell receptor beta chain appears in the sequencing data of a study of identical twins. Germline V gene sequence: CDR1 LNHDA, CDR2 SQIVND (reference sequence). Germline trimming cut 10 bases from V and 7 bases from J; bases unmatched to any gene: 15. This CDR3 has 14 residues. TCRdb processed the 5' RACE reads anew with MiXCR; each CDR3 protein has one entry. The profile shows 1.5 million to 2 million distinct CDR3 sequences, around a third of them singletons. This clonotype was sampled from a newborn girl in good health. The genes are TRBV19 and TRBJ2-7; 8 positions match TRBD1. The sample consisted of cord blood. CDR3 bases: TGTGCCACCCGAGACAGGGGCTCCTACAATGAGCAGTACTTC. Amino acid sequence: CATRDRGSYNEQYF.